The 10 T cell receptor beta chains given below trace back to one sample, sequenced in a study of early T cells in non-severe SARS-CoV-2 infection. From the 5' RACE reads, TCRdb called clonotypes with MiXCR, one entry per CDR3 protein. Seen here are around 40,000 distinct CDR3 sequences, 4.5% to 7.5% observed once, and the top ten hold 4.8%. Sequencing used whole blood. Receptors originate from an adult who was a healthcare worker with PCR-confirmed SARS-CoV-2 infection or an uninfected control (not recorded which).

The J gene is TRBJ2-3, the V gene TRBV20-1; the match to TRBD2 covers 10 bases. V lost 4 bases, J lost 3 bases, and 7 bases stayed unmatched. Per germline, CDR1 DFQATT and CDR2 SNEGSKA (reference sequence). The CDR3 length is 15 residues. The CDR3 DNA follows: TGCAGTGCTACCCAACTAGCGGGATTTACAGATACGCAGTATTTT. This sequence encodes CSATQLAGFTDTQYF.

This clonotype has a handful of counts. V usage is TRBV12-3 or TRBV12-4 and J usage is TRBJ2-3; TRBD2 matches at 11 bases. J gave up 2 bases and V 3 bases, and 7 bases lay outside the gene matches. This CDR3 is 17 amino acids long. CDR3 bases: TGTGCCAGCAGTTTCAAGACTAGCGGGATCTACACAGATACGCAGTATTTT. The encoded protein is CASSFKTSGIYTDTQYF.

This clonotype was counted at least ten times. This chain joins TRBV4-1 and TRBJ2-3, with a tentative D call TRBD2 (7 bases). V gave up 1 base and J gave up 2 bases, with 28 bases separating them. This CDR3 spans 21 amino acids. The germline V gene has CDR1 MGHRA and CDR2 YSYEKL. CDR3 amino acids: CASSQAWSSGRGGDLTDTQYF. DNA of the CDR3: TGCGCCAGCAGCCAAGCTTGGTCTAGCGGAAGAGGGGGGGACCTCACAGATACGCAGTATTTT.

This clonotype was seen many times. The chain recombines TRBV3-1 with TRBJ2-1, with no clear D. Trimming cost V 1 base and J 7 bases, with 8 bases left between them. Germline V gives CDR1 LGHDT, CDR2 YNNKEL (reference sequence). The CDR3 totals 13 residues. The CDR3, as DNA: TGTGCCAGCAGCCAAGTATTGGGAAATGAGCAGTTCTTC. Its protein product is CASSQVLGNEQFF.

Many counts were recorded for this clonotype. The chain links TRBV11-2 to TRBJ1-5; D is uncertain. The germline V gene encodes CDR1 SGHAT and CDR2 FQNNGV. This CDR3 comprises 13 residues. Trimming took off 3 bases at V and 6 bases at J, with 9 bases between the two ends. The CDR3 DNA reads TGTGCCAGCAGCTTGTCGACCAGTCAGCCCCAGCATTTT. It is translated as CASSLSTSQPQHF.

This clonotype appeared many times. This chain uses TRBV7-9 with TRBJ1-6, with a tentative D call TRBD1 (5 bases). The CDR3 has 14 amino acids. From germline, CDR1 is SEHNR and CDR2 FQNEAQ (reference sequence). V lost 3 bases and J 16 bases, leaving 19 bases between the germline ends. The CDR3 sequence: CASSLGVEGRSLHF. The CDR3 DNA follows: TGTGCCAGCAGCTTGGGGGTGGAAGGACGGTCGCTCCACTTT.

This clonotype was recorded at least ten times. The rearrangement links TRBV7-9 to TRBJ2-7; D unclear. Germline V lookup: CDR1 SEHNR, CDR2 FQNEAQ (reference sequence). V lost 3 bases and J lost 3, with 24 bases in between. The CDR3 sequence is 18 residues long. The DNA of the CDR3 is TGTGCCAGCAGCTTGACCCCCGTGGGCGCCCAACTCCTCTACGAGCAGTACTTC. It translates to CASSLTPVGAQLLYEQYF. The whole variable domain, filled in from reference TRBV7-9 and TRBJ2-7, reads DTGVSQNPRHKITKRGQNVTFRCDPISEHNRLYWYRQTLGQGPEFLTYFQNEAQLEKSRLLSDRFSAERPKGSFSTLEIQRTEQGDSAMYLCASSLTPVGAQLLYEQYFGPGTRLTVT.

The table lists this clonotype with many counts. Sequence at one end of the junction differs from germline and may be a read error. This chain uses TRBV7-7 with TRBJ2-1, with a possible D match to TRBD2 (5 bases). The CDR3 totals 14 residues. The V gene's germline CDR1 is SSHAT and CDR2 FNYEAQ (reference sequence). The CDR3 nucleotides read TGTGCTAGCAGCCCCAACGGACTGGCCAATGAGCAGTTCTTC. Translated: CASSPNGLANEQFF.

In this sample, this clonotype turned up many times. The rearrangement joins TRBV20-1 to TRBJ2-7; D gene unclear. Germline-derived CDR1 and CDR2 are DFQATT and SNEGSKA (reference sequence). V was pared by 1 base and J by 1 base, with 11 bases between. The CDR3 covers 14 residues. CDR3 residues: CSARVAGDSYEQYF. CDR3 in DNA: TGCAGTGCTAGAGTGGCAGGAGATTCCTACGAGCAGTACTTC.

This clonotype was seen ten or more times. The V and J genes are TRBV12-3 or TRBV12-4 and TRBJ2-3; D is ambiguous. Trimming removed 3 bases from V and 0 bases from J, with 4 bases in between. CDR3 length: 13 amino acids. The CDR3 loop reads CASSFDSTDTQYF. Here the CDR3 DNA reads TGTGCCAGCAGTTTCGACAGCACAGATACGCAGTATTTT.